This T cell receptor (beta chain) was sequenced for a study of CD8 T cells in Susac syndrome. Germline lookup yields CDR1 SGDLS and CDR2 YYNGEE. With 0 bases removed from V and 4 bases from J, the gap between germline ends came to 10 bases. The CDR3 sequence is 15 residues long. Sequencing of TCR beta was undertaken in CD8+ and CD4+ T cells derived from blood. FACS was used to enrich TEMRA cells, whereas the CD8+ and CD4+ T cells were obtained by negative isolation. The authors reverse transcribed roughly 0.5 to 1 ug RNA with random hexamers. A multiplex approach, immunoSEQ multiplex PCR, amplified TCR beta CDR3 across 54 Vbeta and 13 Jbeta. TCRdb reprocessed the immunoSEQ multiplex PCR reads with MiXCR, giving one entry per CDR3 protein. This repertoire shows some 120,000 distinct CDR3 sequences, about 93% found once; its top ten account for more than 0.075%.

The TCR originated in a human donor in good health. Source material: CD4+ T cells from PBMCs. The V and J genes are TRBV9 and TRBJ1-4; the D is unclear. For the CDR3, the DNA is TGTGCCAGCAGCGTAGGAGTACCTGGTAATGAAAAACTGTTTTTT. Amino acid sequence: CASSVGVPGNEKLFF.